This T cell receptor (beta chain) was captured in a study of PD-1 blockade in classical Hodgkin lymphoma. Study details: Patients received nivolumab 3 mg/kg intravenously every 2 weeks. Points from the study as a whole: Significant TCR diversity gains by C4D1 occurred in CD4+ but not CD8+ cells.

This clone has only one observation. What it recognizes is unknown. Using immunoSEQ multiplex PCR, the repertoire was profiled, and TCRdb retains in-frame clones only, with some absent. The sample lists 43,000 or so clones, around 80% occurring once. Time point specified: cycle 4 day 1 (C4D1), after six to seven weeks of nivolumab. Relapse was seen in all patients after autologous stem cell transplantation, and brentuximab vedotin exposure was variable. Sequences were derived from peripheral blood mononuclear cells (PBMCs), sampled before the fourth cycle of nivolumab. The sequence was collected from a human donor with classical Hodgkin lymphoma.

Here the CDR3 DNA reads TGCGCCAGCAGCCAAGATCGGCCCCAGGTGGGGAAGGTTAATTCACCCCTCCACTTT. This translates into CASSQDRPQVGKVNSPLHF. V usage is TRBV4-1 and J usage is TRBJ1-6, with D unclear. Germline CDR1 and CDR2: MGHRA and YSYEKL. The V end was cut by 0 bases, the J end by 6 bases, with 21 bases between. The CDR3 totals 19 residues.